Listed below are T cell receptor beta chains from one sample, sequenced in a study of blood T cells in healthy people across ages. MiXCR, run by TCRdb on the 5' RACE reads, gives a single entry per CDR3 protein. The repertoire has roughly 1.9 million distinct CDR3 sequences, 39% of them found once; the top ten carry about 21%. The sample consisted of blood. The receptors here all came from a human donor in good health. Both conserved end residues are part of each CDR3. D genes are given only for firm matches. The size of a clone is reported for some rows only, either as once, few or many, or as a class for expanded clones.

DNA: TGTGCCAGCAGCTTAGAGGCTACTACTTCCTACGAGCAGTACTTC; CDR3: CASSLEATTSYEQYF; size: few; D: .; J: TRBJ2-7; V: TRBV7-2
DNA: TGTGCCAGCAGTTTCTTCGCGGGGGGCACCCCCTCCTACGAGCAGTACTTC; CDR3: CASSFFAGGTPSYEQYF; size: few; D: TRBD2; J: TRBJ2-7; V: TRBV12-3/TRBV12-4
DNA: TGTGCCAGCAGTGATACGTTGTATGGGACCCAGTACTTC; CDR3: CASSDTLYGTQYF; size: many; D: .; J: TRBJ2-5; V: TRBV6-4
DNA: TGTGCCACCAGGGGACACTTCACAGATACGCAGTATTTT; CDR3: CATRGHFTDTQYF; size: few; D: .; J: TRBJ2-3; V: TRBV24-1
DNA: TGTGCCAGCAGTCAGATGTACCACGAGCAGTACTTC; CDR3: CASSQMYHEQYF; size: .; D: .; J: TRBJ2-7; V: TRBV12-3/TRBV12-4
DNA: TGTGCCAGCAGTTTAGGGTCTAGGGAGGAGGAGACCCAGTACTTC; CDR3: CASSLGSREEETQYF; size: .; D: .; J: TRBJ2-5; V: TRBV12-3/TRBV12-4
DNA: TGTGCCAGCAGCCCCGATTTCGTCCATGGAGGACAGTCAGGAGGGCGGCCTGAAGCTTTCTTT; CDR3: CASSPDFVHGGQSGGRPEAFF; size: .; D: .; J: TRBJ1-1; V: TRBV6-1
DNA: TGTGCCAGCAGTCAATCCTACCTCGCTGGGGCCAACGTCCTGACTTTC; CDR3: CASSQSYLAGANVLTF; size: once; D: .; J: TRBJ2-6; V: TRBV12-3/TRBV12-4
DNA: TGTGCCAGCACCCCACTCCCGGACGGAAACTATGGCTACACCTTC; CDR3: CASTPLPDGNYGYTF; size: few; D: .; J: TRBJ1-2; V: TRBV7-6
DNA: TGCGCCAGCAGCTTGTCGGCCGTAAACGAGCAGTACTTC; CDR3: CASSLSAVNEQYF; size: few; D: .; J: TRBJ2-7; V: TRBV5-1
DNA: TGTGCCATCAGGGGGACAGGGTACGCAGATACGCAGTATTTT; CDR3: CAIRGTGYADTQYF; size: .; D: TRBD1; J: TRBJ2-3; V: TRBV10-3
DNA: TGTGCCAGCAGTTTGGGACCCCTTAGGGTAGCTTTCTTT; CDR3: CASSLGPLRVAFF; size: .; D: .; J: TRBJ1-1; V: TRBV28
DNA: TGTGCCAGCAGTTTACCTAGCGGGGGGGCCAAAAACATTCAGTACTTC; CDR3: CASSLPSGGAKNIQYF; size: .; D: TRBD2; J: TRBJ2-4; V: TRBV28
DNA: TGCGCCAGCAGCTTGGCCGATCAGTCCCGCGATGAAGCTTTCTTT; CDR3: CASSLADQSRDEAFF; size: once; D: .; J: TRBJ1-1; V: TRBV5-1
DNA: TGTGCCAGCGGCCACCCGGGGACATATTTCGAGCAGTACTTC; CDR3: CASGHPGTYFEQYF; size: .; D: .; J: TRBJ2-7; V: TRBV14
DNA: TGCAGTGCTAGTCAGGGTTTGGACACAGATACGCAGTATTTT; CDR3: CSASQGLDTDTQYF; size: few; D: .; J: TRBJ2-3; V: TRBV20-1
DNA: TGTGCCAGCAGAACCAGACAGGGTTGGAGAATGAACACTGAAGCTTTCTTT; CDR3: CASRTRQGWRMNTEAFF; size: .; D: TRBD1; J: TRBJ1-1; V: TRBV6-2/TRBV6-3
DNA: TGTGCCAGCAGCCCCATTGTATTAGCGGGGGGTGGAGAGCAGTACTTC; CDR3: CASSPIVLAGGGEQYF; size: few; D: TRBD2; J: TRBJ2-4; V: TRBV3-1
DNA: TGTGCCAGCAGCCCCGCCAGGGGGTATAATGAAAAACTGTTTTTT; CDR3: CASSPARGYNEKLFF; size: .; D: TRBD1; J: TRBJ1-4; V: TRBV6-5
DNA: TGTGCCAGCAGCCACGTAGGGTCGGCTAGCGTCGGGGGCCGCTACAATGAGCAGTTCTTC; CDR3: CASSHVGSASVGGRYNEQFF; size: few; D: .; J: TRBJ2-1; V: TRBV4-2
DNA: TGCAGCGTTGAACCCTGGGGACCTCAAGAGACCCAGTACTTC; CDR3: CSVEPWGPQETQYF; size: many; D: .; J: TRBJ2-5; V: TRBV29-1
DNA: TGTGCCAGCACCCTCGAGGGTCTTTACGAGCAGTACTTC; CDR3: CASTLEGLYEQYF; size: .; D: .; J: TRBJ2-7; V: TRBV12-3/TRBV12-4
DNA: TGTGCCAGCAGTTATGAGGGGAACTCACCCCTCCACTTT; CDR3: CASSYEGNSPLHF; size: .; D: .; J: TRBJ1-6; V: TRBV6-5
DNA: TGTGCCAGTAGTACGACAGTTGAGCAGTTCTTC; CDR3: CASSTTVEQFF; size: .; D: .; J: TRBJ2-1; V: TRBV19
DNA: TGCGCCAGCAGCTTGTCCGAGACAGGGGGCACAGATACGCAGTATTTT; CDR3: CASSLSETGGTDTQYF; size: .; D: TRBD1; J: TRBJ2-3; V: TRBV5-1
DNA: TGTGCCACCAGTCGCGGACGGGAGGTAAATGAAAAACTGTTTTTT; CDR3: CATSRGREVNEKLFF; size: .; D: .; J: TRBJ1-4; V: TRBV24-1
DNA: TGTGCCAGCAGTTACTCGAGCGGATCGTACAATGGGCAGTTCTTC; CDR3: CASSYSSGSYNGQFF; size: many; D: .; J: TRBJ2-1; V: TRBV6-6
DNA: TGCAGCGTTGAAGATCCCGGCGGGGGCTACGATGAGCAGTTCTTC; CDR3: CSVEDPGGGYDEQFF; size: few; D: .; J: TRBJ2-1; V: TRBV29-1
DNA: TGTGCCAGCACCTCACAGACAGAGGGCAATCAGCCCCAGCATTTT; CDR3: CASTSQTEGNQPQHF; size: .; D: .; J: TRBJ1-5; V: TRBV6-1